This T cell receptor beta chain comes out of a study of cytomegalovirus exposure and HLA in healthy donors. Trimming stripped 2 bases from V and 3 bases from J, with 15 bases between. The CDR3 totals 16 residues. Looked up from germline, CDR1 is KGHSH and CDR2 is LQKENI. Primers for the PCR totalled 60 Vbeta and 13 Jbeta. Assay: immunoSEQ multiplex PCR; the TCRdb copy retains only in-frame clones and omits some. The sample carries 150,000 to 200,000 clones, about 75% recorded once. In the case of this clone: The antigen is not known.

Study outcomes and limitations: A classifier reportedly called cytomegalovirus status with high sensitivity and specificity.

The sequenced sample consisted of PBMCs. This sequence originates from a woman in her forties or fifties in good health and CMV-seropositive. The rearrangement links TRBV18 to TRBJ2-3, with a weak D call TRBD1 (6 bases). The CDR3 sequence is CASSPVKNRATDTQYF. CDR3 nucleotides: TGTGCCAGCTCACCAGTTAAAAACAGGGCTACAGATACGCAGTATTTT.